This entry is about one T cell receptor beta chain. What it binds is not known. The sample comes from a study of T cells after yellow fever vaccination. Study results and caveats: Among primary-vaccination clones, most reappeared after the booster, at around 97% for CD4 and 85% to 90% for CD8. A weaker but faster secondary response was observed, peaking on day 5 versus 15. One caveat is that FACS-sorted repertoires could contain abundant clonotypes contaminating from the bulk population.

5'RACE template switching added a universal primer site and UMIs to TCR cDNA. Using its own MiXCR run on the 5' RACE reads, TCRdb lists one record per CDR3 protein. Of about 310,000 distinct CDR3 sequences in the sample, approximately 3.9% were seen once. V shed 5 bases, J shed 6 bases, and the junction held 7 bases outside the gene matches. The CDR3 is 14 amino acids. Germline CDR1 reads SGHRS; CDR2 reads YFSETQ. Specimen: PBMCs, collected on the day of the yellow fever booster vaccination. The chain carries TRBV5-1 and TRBJ1-4, with 7 bases matching TRBD1. This receptor was identified in a man aged 18-30 years who received the YFV17D yellow fever vaccine. The CDR3: CASSLDRVDEKLFF. The CDR3 DNA reads as TGCGCCAGCAGTCTCGACAGGGTAGATGAAAAACTGTTTTTT.